This T cell receptor (beta chain) appears in the sequencing data of a study of beta chain features in type 1 diabetes (dated by TCRdb to about 2018). Regarding the research as a whole: No differences in mean age, gender distribution, total cell number or subset yield were found between patients and healthy donors. Regulatory and stem cell-like memory subsets were isolated from only 8 patients and about eight healthy donors, whereas naive and central memory subsets came from all 28 donors. A total of over 90,000,000 sorted cells were examined across all samples, and a strong correlation was observed between cell number per subset and RNA yield. The study compared TCRB repertoires of sorted circulating CD4+ T cell subsets between recently diagnosed type 1 diabetes patients and matched healthy donors.

All of the isolated RNA was reverse transcribed with the High Capacity cDNA Reverse Transcription Kit, so expressed TCRB transcripts were sequenced. Deep immunoSEQ sequencing was performed on naive, central memory and regulatory T cell samples, with an average of roughly 3.5 million total reads per sample. After sorted cells were lysed in RLT buffer, RNA was extracted with DNase-treated RNeasy Micro or Mini kits, with the choice depending on cell number. To prevent cross-contamination, every cell subset was processed on its own, while patient and healthy donor samples were processed together. Using the immunoSEQ multiplex PCR, TCRB sequences were amplified from cDNA into 87-bp fragments spanning the CDR3 region. Sequencing of the amplicons was performed on the Illumina HiSeq platform. The paper's processing steps were these. PCR bias was corrected computationally using synthetic template baselines, and reads within Hamming distance 2 were collapsed, with unmergeable singletons discarded. Reads were aligned against IMGT to assign V, D and J genes, CDR3 length and insertions or deletions at six rearrangement sites. Within each subset, clonotype counts were normalized to sorted cell number, and only after that were true diversity and Gini coefficients computed with the tcR R package. The overlap coefficient, calculated on TCRB nucleotide sequences, was used to measure repertoire sharing. The table comes from immuneACCESS by way of TCRdb, which keeps in-frame sequences with V and J called. Part of the clones is missing from these tables; in studies checked, under half for an unresolved V gene and the rest for unknown reasons. V and J calls and clone size are given by that table; D and trimming were obtained from the DNA. Within this sample are approximately 130,000 clones, with 15% to 20% of them counted one time only. The ten top clones hold 2.6% of the sample.

CDR1 MGHDK and CDR2 SYGVNS were looked up in the germline V gene. V and J are trimmed by 1 base and 2 bases, and the gene matches miss 11 bases of the junction. The CDR3 runs 18 amino acids, cysteine and phenylalanine included. Only CDR3 DNA is held: 54 bases, read in frame from base 1. Turning to this clone: No antigen is known for it. No base qualities exist here, and no much larger clone lies one base off it.

Study-wide findings and limitations: Sequencing cDNA rather than genomic DNA could over-represent highly expressing activated cells, although activation and CD3 levels did not differ between groups. Shorter templates might be favored by PCR, yet because patient and control samples were amplified and corrected together, any such skew would affect both groups equally. Because small numbers of individuals were included in the HLA sub-analyses, any influence of HLA type on TCRB rearrangement was left unresolved. At VDJ recombination sites, type 1 diabetes patients had fewer insertions and more deleted nucleotides, which implies abnormalities in thymic rearrangement. Naive, central memory and regulatory TCRB repertoires appeared to be more alike among patients than among healthy donors. In all four CD4+ subsets, TCRB CDR3 length was moderately but significantly shorter in type 1 diabetes patients.

Each donor gave one peripheral blood draw, roughly 0.11 L on average, collected into heparinised tubes. Using a panel that included CD45RO, CCR7, CD25, CD127, CD95 and CD27, naive, central memory, regulatory and stem cell-like memory CD4+ T cells were sorted on a BD FACSAria II. A purity above 98% was achieved for all sorted populations. PBMCs were separated immediately by Lymphoprep density gradient centrifugation and were stained directly, without being cultured. Samples were stained and sorted in pairs, with one healthy donor and one patient per experiment, so that batch effects were minimized. The chain links TRBV25-1 with TRBJ2-3; 8 junctional bases match TRBD2. The TCR sequence derives from a man younger than 30 with type 1 diabetes. Sequenced input: central memory CD4+ T cells from blood. The sequence in DNA is TGTGCCAGCAGTGAATCCGTCGCTCTAGCGGGCCACACAGATACGCAGTATTTT. This is translated as CASSESVALAGHTDTQYF.